This TCR beta chain was recovered during a study of T cell responses to AZD1222 COVID-19 vaccine (dated by TCRdb to the early 2020s). Regarding the complete study: AZD1222 recipients given second doses at about 4 weeks or at about 12 weeks were pooled, since spike-specific TCR depth and breadth were not found to differ between the two schedules. TCR sequencing covered over 230 trial participants: 200 to 210 given two doses of AZD1222 and 26 given two doses of MenACWY control vaccine. Trial participants were enrolled by age into subgroups of 18-55, 56-69 and 70-plus years, and 148, 28 and 57 TCR-sequenced participants, respectively, were included in these subgroups.

The time point tag for this specimen amounts to: baseline before first vaccination. Samples from vaccinated people were obtained from the UK trials COV001 and COV002, which included a single-blind randomized controlled phase 2/3 trial of AZD1222 (ChAdOx1 nCoV-19) in healthy adults. For TCRbeta chain sequencing, PBMC samples from trial participants were taken at day 0 and at day 28 after the second dose. The table lists this clone with a few counts. Its antigen is still unknown. No quality values exist for individual bases; no much larger clone is one base distant. What the work shows at the level of the full study, not this receptor alone: No day 14 peak-response samples were available, so repertoires were characterized only after the peak T cell response. Participants were mostly white British, with more females than males. The authors suggested clonal diversity may have been underestimated. After two AZD1222 doses, spike-specific TCR breadth and depth were significantly higher than at day 0 and than in MenACWY recipients. Conclusions about previously exposed vaccinees were limited because only six AZD1222 recipients were SARS-CoV-2 seropositive at baseline. The whole spike protein was spanned by vaccine-associated CD4 TCRs, and dominant responses were seen in regions 160-218 and 743-854. The 56-69-year group was small, and its depth increase did not reach significance, likely because of low power. Reportedly, almost half of the unique spike-specific TCRs recognized epitopes lying outside the regions that are mutated in the B.1.351 and B.1.1.7 variants.

The CDR3 regions of human TCRbeta chains were analyzed by immunosequencing. The study's own analysis went as follows. TCRs in the repertoires were matched against a reference library of SARS-CoV-2-specific TCRs that had been generated with the MIRA antigen-specificity platform. Breadth was defined as the fraction of unique TCRs that were SARS-CoV-2-associated. Depth was defined as the fraction of total T cells that were SARS-CoV-2-associated. Using the MIRA data, every spike-specific TCR was mapped to the spike region that the TCR reacted to and assigned to either a CD4 or a CD8 class. Log10-transformed breadth and depth values were compared by one-way ANOVA with Sidak's multiple comparisons tests. TCRdb took over this immuneACCESS table, retaining in-frame rearrangements with V and J assigned. Such tables are incomplete; in checked studies, under half of the missing clones stem from an unresolved V gene, and the remainder is unexplained. Clone size and V and J calls were adopted from that table, with D and trimming inferred from the DNA. The sample table lists over 100,000 clones, around 86% of them with a count of one. The top ten hold just under 6.5% of the sample.

The specimen comprised peripheral blood, sampled on day 0 of AZD1222 vaccination. This sequence was found in an adult in good health.

The CDR3 protein sequence reads: CASSPLAGGLGETQYF. The base sequence is TGTGCCAGCAGCCCCTTGGCGGGGGGGCTCGGAGAGACCCAGTACTTC. The sequence links TRBV11-2 to TRBJ2-5, with 9 bases matching TRBD2. Spanning cysteine to phenylalanine, the CDR3 consists of 16 amino acids. Of the read, only the CDR3 DNA is kept; its 48 bases are in frame from base 1. Per the germline V gene, SGHAT is the CDR1 and FQNNGV is the CDR2. Germline trimming: 5 bases from V, 4 bases from J; junction bases outside gene matches: 11. With the rest looked up from the reference TRBV11-2 and TRBJ2-5 genes rather than sequenced, the full variable domain is EAGVAQSPRYKIIEKRQSVAFWCNPISGHATLYWYQQILGQGPKLLIQFQNNGVVDDSQLPKDRFSAERLKGVDSTLKIQPAKLEDSAVYLCASSPLAGGLGETQYFGPGTRLLVL.